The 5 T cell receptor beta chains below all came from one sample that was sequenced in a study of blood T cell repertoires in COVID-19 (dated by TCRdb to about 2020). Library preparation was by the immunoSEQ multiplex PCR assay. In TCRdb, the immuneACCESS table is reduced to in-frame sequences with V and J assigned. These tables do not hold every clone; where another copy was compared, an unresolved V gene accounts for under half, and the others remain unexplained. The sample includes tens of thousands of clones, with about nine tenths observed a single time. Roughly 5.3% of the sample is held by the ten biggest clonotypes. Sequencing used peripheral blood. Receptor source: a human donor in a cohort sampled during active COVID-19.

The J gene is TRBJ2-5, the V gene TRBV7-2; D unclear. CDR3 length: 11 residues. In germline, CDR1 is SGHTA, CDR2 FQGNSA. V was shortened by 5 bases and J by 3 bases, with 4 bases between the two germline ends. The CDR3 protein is CASSPKETQYF. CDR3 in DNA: TGTGCCAGCAGCCCTAAAGAGACCCAGTACTTC. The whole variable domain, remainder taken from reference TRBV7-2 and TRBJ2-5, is GAGVSQSPSNKVTEKGKDVELRCDPISGHTALYWYRQSLGQGLEFLIYFQGNSAPDKSGLPSDRFSAERTGGSVSTLTIQRTQQEDSAVYLCASSPKETQYFGPGTRLLVL.

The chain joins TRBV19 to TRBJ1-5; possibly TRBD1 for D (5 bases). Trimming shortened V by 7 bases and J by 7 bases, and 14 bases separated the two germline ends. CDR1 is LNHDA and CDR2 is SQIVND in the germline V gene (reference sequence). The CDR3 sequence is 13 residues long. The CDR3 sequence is CASTPGGVQPQHF. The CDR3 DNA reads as TGTGCCAGTACCCCTGGAGGGGTACAGCCCCAGCATTTT.

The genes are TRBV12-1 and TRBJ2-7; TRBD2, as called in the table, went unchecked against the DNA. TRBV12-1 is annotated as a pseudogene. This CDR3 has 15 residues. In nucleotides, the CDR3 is TGTGCCAGCAGAGGCGGGAGGGCCATCTCAAACGAGCAGTACGTC. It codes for CASRGGRAISNEQYV.

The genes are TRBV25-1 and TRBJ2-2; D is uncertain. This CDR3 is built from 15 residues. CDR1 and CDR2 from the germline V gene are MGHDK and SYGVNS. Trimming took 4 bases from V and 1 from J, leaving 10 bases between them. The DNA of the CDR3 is TGTGCCAGCAGTGGGTTCCCAGGGAACACCGGGGAGCTGTTTTTT. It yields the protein CASSGFPGNTGELFF.

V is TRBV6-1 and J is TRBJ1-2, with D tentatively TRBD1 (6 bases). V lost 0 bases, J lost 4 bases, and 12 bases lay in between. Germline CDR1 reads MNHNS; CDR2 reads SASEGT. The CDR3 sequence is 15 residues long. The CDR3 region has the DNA TGTGCCAGCAGTGAAGCGGGGACAATGCTCTATGGCTACACCTTC. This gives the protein CASSEAGTMLYGYTF.